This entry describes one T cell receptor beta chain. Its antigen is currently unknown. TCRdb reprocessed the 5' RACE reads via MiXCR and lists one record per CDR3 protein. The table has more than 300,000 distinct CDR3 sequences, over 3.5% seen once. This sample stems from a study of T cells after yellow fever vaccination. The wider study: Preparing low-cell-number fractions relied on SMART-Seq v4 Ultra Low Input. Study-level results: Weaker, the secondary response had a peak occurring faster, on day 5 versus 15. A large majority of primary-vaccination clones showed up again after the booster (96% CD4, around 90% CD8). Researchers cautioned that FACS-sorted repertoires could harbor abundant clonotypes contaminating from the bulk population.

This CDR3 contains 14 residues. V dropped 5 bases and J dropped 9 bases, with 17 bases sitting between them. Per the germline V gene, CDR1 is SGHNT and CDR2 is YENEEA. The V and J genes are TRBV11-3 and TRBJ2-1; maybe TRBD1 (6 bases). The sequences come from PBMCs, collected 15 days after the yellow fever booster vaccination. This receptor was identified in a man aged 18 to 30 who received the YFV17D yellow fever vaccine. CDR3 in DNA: TGTGCCAGCAGCGGGGGACACCGGGGCGGTGAGCAGTTCTTC. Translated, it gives CASSGGHRGGEQFF.